This record covers a single T cell receptor beta chain. The antigen is undetermined. This may come from a read error, since a much larger clone is one base off. Other DNA variants within this sample encode the same CDR3. Germline CDR1 and CDR2: SGHAT and FQNNGV. V lost 1 base and J lost 6; bases outside the gene matches: 0. The length of the CDR3 is 13 residues. The method was immunoSEQ multiplex PCR; TCRdb's version includes in-frame clones alone and lacks a portion of them. The profile shows under 65,000 clones, approximately 89% of them singletons. This sample stems from a study of OX40 agonist ivuxolimab in advanced cancers. Study details: In this trial design, patients received ivuxolimab intravenously at 0.01 to 10 mg/kg every 2 weeks. Study findings and constraints: Patients who responded partially at 0.1-3.0 mg/kg showed clonal expansion ranking among the lowest. Low normalized T-cell clonal expansion was also seen in some nonresponders. At doses 0.1 to 3.0 mg/kg, CD4+ and CD8+ clones expanded.

The chain links TRBV11-2 to TRBJ1-2; 9 nucleotides match TRBD1. The sequencing used CD4+ or CD8+ T cells sorted from blood, collected in a trial of the OX40 agonist ivuxolimab. The clonotype was recovered from an adult with an advanced solid tumor such as melanoma, head and neck, liver or kidney cancer. DNA of the CDR3: TGTGCCAGCAGCTTAGGGACAGGGGATGGCTACACCTTC. Protein: CASSLGTGDGYTF.